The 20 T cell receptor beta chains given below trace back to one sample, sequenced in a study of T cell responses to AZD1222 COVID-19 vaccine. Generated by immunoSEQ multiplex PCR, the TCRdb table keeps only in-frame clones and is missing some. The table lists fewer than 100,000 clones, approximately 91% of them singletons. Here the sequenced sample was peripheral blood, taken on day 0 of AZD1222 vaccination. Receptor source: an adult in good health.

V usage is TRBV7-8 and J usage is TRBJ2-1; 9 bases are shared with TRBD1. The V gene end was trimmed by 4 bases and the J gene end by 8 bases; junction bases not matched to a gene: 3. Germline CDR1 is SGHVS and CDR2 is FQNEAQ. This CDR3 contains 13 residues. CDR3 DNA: TGTGCCAGCAGCTCGGGACAGGGCGATGAGCAGTTCTTC. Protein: CASSSGQGDEQFF.

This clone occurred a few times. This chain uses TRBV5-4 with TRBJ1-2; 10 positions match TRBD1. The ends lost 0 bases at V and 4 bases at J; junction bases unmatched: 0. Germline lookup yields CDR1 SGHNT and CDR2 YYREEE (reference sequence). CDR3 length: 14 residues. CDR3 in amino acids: CASSLGTGGYGYTF. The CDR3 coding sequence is TGTGCCAGCAGCTTGGGGACAGGGGGCTATGGCTACACCTTC.

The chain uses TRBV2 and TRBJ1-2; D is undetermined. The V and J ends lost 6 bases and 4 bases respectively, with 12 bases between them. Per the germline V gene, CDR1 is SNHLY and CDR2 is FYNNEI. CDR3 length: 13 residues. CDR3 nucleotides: TGTGCCAGCAGGGAGGGATTCAGCTATGGCTACACCTTC. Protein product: CASREGFSYGYTF.

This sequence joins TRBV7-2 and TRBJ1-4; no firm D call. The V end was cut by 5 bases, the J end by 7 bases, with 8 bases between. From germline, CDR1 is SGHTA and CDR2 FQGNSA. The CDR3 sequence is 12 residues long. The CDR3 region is CASSPMGEKLFF. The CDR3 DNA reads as TGTGCCAGCAGCCCGATGGGTGAAAAACTGTTTTTT.

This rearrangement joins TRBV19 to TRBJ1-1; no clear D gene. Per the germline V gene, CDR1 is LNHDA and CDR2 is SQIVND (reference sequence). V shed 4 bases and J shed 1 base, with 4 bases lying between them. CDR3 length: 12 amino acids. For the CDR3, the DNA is TGTGCCAGTAGTACCAGGAACACTGAAGCTTTCTTT. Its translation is CASSTRNTEAFF. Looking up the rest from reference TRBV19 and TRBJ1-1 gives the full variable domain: DGGITQSPKYLFRKEGQNVTLSCEQNLNHDAMYWYRQDPGQGLRLIYYSQIVNDFQKGDIAEGYSVSREKKESFPLTVTSAQKNPTAFYLCASSTRNTEAFFGQGTRLTVV.

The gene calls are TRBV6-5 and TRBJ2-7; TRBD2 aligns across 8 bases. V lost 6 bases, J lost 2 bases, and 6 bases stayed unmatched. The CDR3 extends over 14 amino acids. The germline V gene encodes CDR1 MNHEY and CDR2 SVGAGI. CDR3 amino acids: CASSRSGGTYEQYF. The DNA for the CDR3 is TGTGCCAGCAGCAGAAGCGGGGGAACCTACGAGCAGTACTTC.

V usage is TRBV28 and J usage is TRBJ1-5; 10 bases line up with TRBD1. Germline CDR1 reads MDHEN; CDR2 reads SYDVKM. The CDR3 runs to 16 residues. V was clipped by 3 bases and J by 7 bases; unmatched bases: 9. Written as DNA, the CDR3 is TGTGCCAGCAGTTTTACGCTAAGGGACAGGGGCCAGCCCCAGCATTTT. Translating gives CASSFTLRDRGQPQHF.

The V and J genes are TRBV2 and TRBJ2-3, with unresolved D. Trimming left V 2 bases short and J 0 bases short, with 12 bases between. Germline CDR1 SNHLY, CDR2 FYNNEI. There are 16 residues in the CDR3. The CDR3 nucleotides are TGTGCCAGCAGTGAAAGGGCAGGTATGAGCACAGATACGCAGTATTTT. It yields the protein CASSERAGMSTDTQYF. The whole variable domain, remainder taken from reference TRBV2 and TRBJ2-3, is EPEVTQTPSHQVTQMGQEVILRCVPISNHLYFYWYRQILGQKVEFLVSFYNNEISEKSEIFDDQFSVERPDGSNFTLKIRSTKLEDSAMYFCASSERAGMSTDTQYFGPGTRLTVL.

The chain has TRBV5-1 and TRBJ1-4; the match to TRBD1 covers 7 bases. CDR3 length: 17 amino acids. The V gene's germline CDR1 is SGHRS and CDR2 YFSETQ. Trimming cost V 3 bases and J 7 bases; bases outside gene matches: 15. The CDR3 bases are TGCGCCAGCAGCTCAGAAGACAGGGAAGGGTATGGTGAAAAACTGTTTTTT. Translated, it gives CASSSEDREGYGEKLFF.

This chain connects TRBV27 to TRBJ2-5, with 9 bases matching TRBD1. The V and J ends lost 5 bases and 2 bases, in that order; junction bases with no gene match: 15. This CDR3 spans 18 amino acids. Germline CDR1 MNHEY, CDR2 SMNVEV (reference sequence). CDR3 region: CASSPAPRQGGFQETQYF. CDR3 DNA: TGTGCCAGCAGTCCCGCCCCTCGACAGGGGGGCTTTCAAGAGACCCAGTACTTC.

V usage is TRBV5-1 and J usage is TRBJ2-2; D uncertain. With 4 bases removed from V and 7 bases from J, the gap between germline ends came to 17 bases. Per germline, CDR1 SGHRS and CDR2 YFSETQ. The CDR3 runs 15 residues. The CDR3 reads CASSLAGVRDGELFF. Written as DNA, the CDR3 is TGCGCCAGCAGCCTGGCTGGAGTACGTGACGGGGAGCTGTTTTTT.

In DNA, the CDR3 is TGTGCCAGCAGTGGAACCGGGACAGTCGGAAACACCATATATTTT. Protein sequence: CASSGTGTVGNTIYF. This chain uses TRBV28 with TRBJ1-3; 7 bases are shared with TRBD1. With V trimmed by 5 bases and J by 4 bases, 8 bases remained unmatched. The CDR3 consists of 15 residues. Germline V CDR1 and CDR2: MDHEN, SYDVKM.

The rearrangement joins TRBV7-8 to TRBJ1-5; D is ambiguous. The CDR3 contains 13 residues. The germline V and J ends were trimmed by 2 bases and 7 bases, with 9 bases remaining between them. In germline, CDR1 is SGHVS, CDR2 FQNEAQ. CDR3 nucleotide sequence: TGTGCCAGCAGCTTATACCCGGGCCAGCCCCAGCATTTT. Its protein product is CASSLYPGQPQHF.

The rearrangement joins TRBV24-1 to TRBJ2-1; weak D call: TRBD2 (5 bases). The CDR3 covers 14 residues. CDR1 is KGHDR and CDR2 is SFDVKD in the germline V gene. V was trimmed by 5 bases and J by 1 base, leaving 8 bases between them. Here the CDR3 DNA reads TGTGCCACCAGTGGTGCGGGTTCCTACAATGAGCAGTTCTTC. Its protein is CATSGAGSYNEQFF.

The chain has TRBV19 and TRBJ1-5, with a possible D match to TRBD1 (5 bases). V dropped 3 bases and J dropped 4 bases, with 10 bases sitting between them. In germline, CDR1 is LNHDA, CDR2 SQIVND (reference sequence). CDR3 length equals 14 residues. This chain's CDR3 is CASSIKSGNQPQHF. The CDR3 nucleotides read TGTGCCAGTAGTATTAAATCAGGGAATCAGCCCCAGCATTTT.

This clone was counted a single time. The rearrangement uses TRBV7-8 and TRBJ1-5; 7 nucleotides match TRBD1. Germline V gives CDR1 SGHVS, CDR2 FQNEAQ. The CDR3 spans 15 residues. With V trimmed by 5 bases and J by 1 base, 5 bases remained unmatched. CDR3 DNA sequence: TGTGCCAGCAGCCAGACAGGGATGAGCAATCAGCCCCAGCATTTT. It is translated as CASSQTGMSNQPQHF.

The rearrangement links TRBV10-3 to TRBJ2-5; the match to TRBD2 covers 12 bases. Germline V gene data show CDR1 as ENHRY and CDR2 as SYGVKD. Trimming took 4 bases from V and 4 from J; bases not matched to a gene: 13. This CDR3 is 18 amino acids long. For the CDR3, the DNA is TGTGCCATCAGTGCTAGACTAGCGGGAGAACTAGAGGGAGAGACCCAGTACTTC. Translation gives CAISARLAGELEGETQYF.

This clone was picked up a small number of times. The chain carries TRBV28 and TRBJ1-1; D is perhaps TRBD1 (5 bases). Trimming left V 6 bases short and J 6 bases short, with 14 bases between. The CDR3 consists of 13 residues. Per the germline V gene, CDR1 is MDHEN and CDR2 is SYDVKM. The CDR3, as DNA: TGTGCCAGCAGAAGGCAGGGCTCACCTGAAGCTTTCTTT. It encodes CASRRQGSPEAFF.

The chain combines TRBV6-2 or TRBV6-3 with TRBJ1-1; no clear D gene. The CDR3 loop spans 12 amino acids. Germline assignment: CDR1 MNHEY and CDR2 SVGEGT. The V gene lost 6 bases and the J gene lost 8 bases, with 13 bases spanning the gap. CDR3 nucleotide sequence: TGTGCCAGCAGGTACACCTTTGGGGAAGCTTTCTTT. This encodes CASRYTFGEAFF.

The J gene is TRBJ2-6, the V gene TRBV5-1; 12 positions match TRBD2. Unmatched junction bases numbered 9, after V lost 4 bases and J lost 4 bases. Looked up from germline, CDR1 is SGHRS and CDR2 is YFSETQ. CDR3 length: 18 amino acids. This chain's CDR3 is CASSLRLAGEAGANVLTF. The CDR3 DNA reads TGCGCCAGCAGCCTGCGACTAGCGGGAGAAGCGGGGGCCAACGTCCTGACTTTC.